The 22 T cell receptor beta chains below were found in one sample sequenced in a study of radiotherapy plus CTLA-4 blockade in lung cancer. This table comes from immunoSEQ multiplex PCR, and its TCRdb copy is limited to in-frame clones, with some not included. The data hold about 98,000 clones, with 82% observed a single time. This material consisted of peripheral blood, taken from a patient treated with radiotherapy plus ipilimumab. The origin of the receptors is a human donor with non-small cell lung cancer who had a partial response to radiotherapy plus ipilimumab.

This chain uses TRBV19 with TRBJ2-1, with 7 bases identical to TRBD1. V lost 3 bases, J lost 4 bases, and 3 bases stayed unmatched. The CDR3 runs 14 residues. Germline CDR1 is LNHDA and CDR2 is SQIVND (reference sequence). This CDR3 is CASSIRTGYNEQFF. The CDR3 DNA reads TGTGCCAGTAGTATTCGGACAGGATACAATGAGCAGTTCTTC.

V usage is TRBV28 and J usage is TRBJ1-3, with 9 nucleotides matching TRBD1. With V trimmed by 6 bases and J by 3 bases, 0 bases remained unmatched. The CDR3 runs to 13 residues. Per germline, CDR1 MDHEN and CDR2 SYDVKM. In DNA, the CDR3 is TGTGCCAGCAGGGGACAGGGTGGAAACACCATATATTTT. This translates into CASRGQGGNTIYF.

The V call is TRBV5-1, the J call TRBJ2-7, with D possibly TRBD1 on 5 matching bases. V lost 0 bases, J lost 3 bases, and 7 bases lay in between. Germline values: CDR1 SGHRS, CDR2 YFSETQ. The CDR3 consists of 13 residues. The CDR3: CASSLEGFYEQYF. Here the CDR3 DNA reads TGCGCCAGCAGCTTGGAGGGGTTCTACGAGCAGTACTTC. Drawing the rest from reference TRBV5-1 and TRBJ2-7, the complete variable domain is KAGVTQTPRYLIKTRGQQVTLSCSPISGHRSVSWYQQTPGQGLQFLFEYFSETQRNKGNFPGRFSGRQFSNSRSEMNVSTLELGDSALYLCASSLEGFYEQYFGPGTRLTVT.

The gene calls are TRBV5-1 and TRBJ2-1; 10 nucleotides match TRBD1. V shed 3 bases and J 4 bases; nucleotides not matched to a gene: 4. CDR1 is SGHRS, CDR2 YFSETQ, per germline. The CDR3 runs 15 residues. The CDR3 here is CASSSRQGAYNEQFF. The DNA of the CDR3 is TGCGCCAGCAGCTCTCGACAGGGGGCATACAATGAGCAGTTCTTC.

The rearrangement links TRBV11-2 to TRBJ2-2; TRBD1 matches 8 bases. Trimming took 0 bases from V and 5 from J; bases not matched to a gene: 2. In germline, CDR1 is SGHAT, CDR2 FQNNGV. This CDR3 is built from 15 residues. In DNA form, the CDR3 reads TGTGCCAGCAGCTTAGAGGGGACAGGAACCGGGGAGCTGTTTTTT. Translation: CASSLEGTGTGELFF.

The V call is TRBV10-3, the J call TRBJ2-2; 13 nucleotides line up with TRBD2. Germline values: CDR1 ENHRY, CDR2 SYGVKD. The CDR3 totals 17 residues. Unmatched junction bases numbered 8, after V lost 6 bases and J lost 4 bases. The chain's CDR3 is CAIRAWTSGRVTGELFF. The DNA for the CDR3 is TGTGCCATCAGGGCCTGGACTAGCGGGAGAGTCACCGGGGAGCTGTTTTTT.

The rearrangement joins TRBV15 to TRBJ2-1; 14 bases are shared with TRBD2. The CDR3 loop spans 16 amino acids. Per the germline V gene, CDR1 is LNHNV and CDR2 is YYDKDF (reference sequence). With V trimmed by 3 bases and J by 8 bases, 6 bases remained unmatched. CDR3 loop: CATSRPTSGRAHEQFF. For the CDR3, the DNA is TGTGCCACCAGCAGGCCGACTAGCGGGAGGGCCCATGAGCAGTTCTTC.

The chain uses TRBV6-6 and TRBJ1-5; possible D gene TRBD1, 6 bases. V was shortened by 8 bases and J by 1 base, with 18 bases between the two germline ends. CDR1 is MNHNY and CDR2 is SVGAGI in the germline V gene (reference sequence). This CDR3 region has 16 residues. The CDR3 nucleotides are TGTGCCAGCGAGTACAGGGCTGGGGGAAGCAATCAGCCCCAGCATTTT. Residues: CASEYRAGGSNQPQHF.

The chain uses TRBV28 and TRBJ2-5; TRBD2 agrees at 7 bases. The CDR3 runs 16 residues. The V and J ends lost 3 bases and 7 bases, in that order; junction bases with no gene match: 14. CDR1 is MDHEN and CDR2 is SYDVKM in the germline V gene. The CDR3 DNA follows: TGTGCCAGCAGTTTGGAAGGTGCTAGCGGCCCCCGGACCCAGTACTTC. Its translation is CASSLEGASGPRTQYF.

CDR3 in amino acids: CASSLGLAGGNEQFF. CDR3 in DNA: TGTGCCAGCAGCTTGGGGCTAGCGGGAGGCAATGAGCAGTTCTTC. The rearrangement uses TRBV5-4 and TRBJ2-1; 11 bases align to TRBD2. From germline, CDR1 is SGHNT and CDR2 YYREEE (reference sequence). Trimming removed 0 bases from V and 6 bases from J; junction bases left unmatched: 2. The CDR3 is 15 amino acids. The entire variable domain, with the rest obtained from reference TRBV5-4 and TRBJ2-1, is as follows: ETGVTQSPTHLIKTRGQQVTLRCSSQSGHNTVSWYQQALGQGPQFIFQYYREEENGRGNFPPRFSGLQFPNYSSELNVNALELDDSALYLCASSLGLAGGNEQFFGPGTRLTVL.

The V gene is TRBV2, the J gene TRBJ1-2; 8 nucleotides align to TRBD1. Looked up from germline, CDR1 is SNHLY and CDR2 is FYNNEI. This CDR3 comprises 14 residues. The trim removed 8 bases at V and 4 bases at J, leaving 9 bases unmatched. The CDR3 region has the DNA TGTGCCAGCCATACGACAGGGGCGGGCTATGGCTACACCTTC. Residues: CASHTTGAGYGYTF.

This chain uses TRBV5-4 with TRBJ1-1, with a tentative D call TRBD1 (6 bases). Trimming shortened V by 2 bases and J by 4 bases, and 12 bases separated the two germline ends. The CDR3 covers 14 residues. Looked up from germline, CDR1 is SGHNT and CDR2 is YYREEE (reference sequence). The CDR3 DNA follows: TGTGCCAGCAGCTTTGACAGGTTTTCCACTGAAGCTTTCTTT. This sequence encodes CASSFDRFSTEAFF.

J is TRBJ2-7 and V is TRBV7-8, with D tentatively TRBD1 (6 bases). Looked up from germline, CDR1 is SGHVS and CDR2 is FQNEAQ. The V end lost 5 bases, the J end lost 3 bases, and 20 bases lay between the germline ends. There are 16 residues in the CDR3. The CDR3, as DNA: TGTGCCAGCAGCCTCGCCGGTCGGACAGCGTTCTACGAGCAGTACTTC. Its translation is CASSLAGRTAFYEQYF.

The chain is built from TRBV5-8 and TRBJ2-3, with D unresolved. The CDR3 consists of 13 residues. Per germline, CDR1 SGHTS and CDR2 YDEGEE. Trimming cost V 6 bases and J 2 bases, with 10 bases left between them. CDR3 amino acids: CASTPQITDTQYF. CDR3 in DNA: TGTGCCAGCACCCCCCAAATCACAGATACGCAGTATTTT.

This clone was found once. DNA for the CDR3: TGCAGCTTTGGACAGGGGGCGGTGAATGAGCAGTTCTTC. Residues: CSFGQGAVNEQFF. V gene TRBV29-1 combines with J gene TRBJ2-1; 11 bases are shared with TRBD1. CDR3 size: 13 residues. Germline lookup yields CDR1 SQVTM and CDR2 ANQGSEA. J lost 7 bases, V lost 8 bases, and 7 bases had no gene match.

This clone was observed a few times. The chain has TRBV6-1 and TRBJ1-1; possibly TRBD1 for D (5 bases). The CDR3 is made up of 14 amino acids. The germline V and J ends were trimmed by 6 bases and 1 base, with 12 bases remaining between them. Germline-derived CDR1 and CDR2 are MNHNS and SASEGT. The CDR3 spells CASRAGPGNTEAFF. As DNA, the CDR3 is TGTGCCAGCAGGGCGGGGCCCGGGAACACTGAAGCTTTCTTT.

The chain has TRBV7-8 and TRBJ2-1; 11 nucleotides align to TRBD2. CDR3 length: 15 residues. J was trimmed by 3 bases and V by 5 bases; bases with no gene match: 3. CDR1 and CDR2 from the germline V gene are SGHVS and FQNEAQ. Written as DNA, the CDR3 is TGTGCCAGCAGCCCACTAGCGGGAGTCTACAATGAGCAGTTCTTC. This gives the protein CASSPLAGVYNEQFF.

V gene TRBV7-9 combines with J gene TRBJ2-2, with D possibly being TRBD1 (5 bases). Looked up from germline, CDR1 is SEHNR and CDR2 is FQNEAQ (reference sequence). The CDR3 is 13 residues long. V lost 4 bases and J lost 6, with 9 bases in between. The CDR3 sequence: CASSSLGAGELFF. Here the CDR3 DNA reads TGTGCCAGCAGCTCCCTAGGGGCCGGGGAGCTGTTTTTT.

This clone has a single count. The gene calls are TRBV7-8 and TRBJ1-1; D gene unclear. Trimming pared 3 bases from V and 5 bases from J, leaving 4 bases between. CDR1 SGHVS and CDR2 FQNEAQ come from the germline V gene. CDR3 size: 11 residues. CDR3 nucleotide sequence: TGTGCCAGCAGCTTCGGGACTGAAGCTTTCTTT. This encodes CASSFGTEAFF.

The chain uses TRBV28 and TRBJ2-1, with 7 bases aligning to TRBD2. Germline V CDR1 and CDR2: MDHEN, SYDVKM. This CDR3 region has 17 residues. The ends lost 4 bases at V and 4 bases at J; junction bases unmatched: 13. The CDR3, as DNA: TGTGCCAGCAGTTCCGGGACTATTGGTTTCGAATACAATGAGCAGTTCTTC. As protein: CASSSGTIGFEYNEQFF.

The chain joins TRBV18 to TRBJ1-3; D unresolved. The V end was cut by 2 bases, the J end by 0 bases, with 8 bases between. CDR1 and CDR2 from the germline V gene are KGHSH and LQKENI. This CDR3 has 15 residues. The CDR3 DNA reads TGTGCCAGCTCACCAGAGGATCCCTCTGGAAACACCATATATTTT. It encodes CASSPEDPSGNTIYF.

The chain links TRBV28 to TRBJ1-1; no firm D call. The germline CDR1 and CDR2 sequences are MDHEN and SYDVKM. CDR3 length equals 12 residues. Trimming removed 1 base at V and 3 bases at J, with 3 bases between. Here the CDR3 reads CASSLLDTEAFF. CDR3 in DNA: TGTGCCAGCAGTTTATTAGACACTGAAGCTTTCTTT.